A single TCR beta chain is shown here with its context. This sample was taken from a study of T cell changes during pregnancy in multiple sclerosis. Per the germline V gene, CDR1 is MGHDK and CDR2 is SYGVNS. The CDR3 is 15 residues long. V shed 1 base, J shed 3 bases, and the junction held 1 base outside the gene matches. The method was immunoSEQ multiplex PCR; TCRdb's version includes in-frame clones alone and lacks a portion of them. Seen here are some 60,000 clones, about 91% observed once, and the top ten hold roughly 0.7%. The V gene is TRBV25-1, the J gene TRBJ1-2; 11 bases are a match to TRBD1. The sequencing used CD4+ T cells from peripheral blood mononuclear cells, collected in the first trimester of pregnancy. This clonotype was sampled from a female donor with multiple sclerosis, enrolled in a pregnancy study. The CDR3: CASSELDRGHYGYTF. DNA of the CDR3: TGTGCCAGCAGTGAATTGGACAGGGGGCACTATGGCTACACCTTC.